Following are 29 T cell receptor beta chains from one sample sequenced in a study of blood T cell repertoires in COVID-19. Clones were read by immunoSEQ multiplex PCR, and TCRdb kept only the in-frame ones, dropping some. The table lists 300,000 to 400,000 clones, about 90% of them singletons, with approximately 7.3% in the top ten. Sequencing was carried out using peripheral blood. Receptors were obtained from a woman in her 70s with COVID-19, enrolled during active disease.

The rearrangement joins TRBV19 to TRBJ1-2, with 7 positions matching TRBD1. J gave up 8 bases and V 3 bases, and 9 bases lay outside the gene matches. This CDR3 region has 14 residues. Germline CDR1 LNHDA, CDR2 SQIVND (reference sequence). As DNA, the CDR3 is TGTGCCAGTAGTATGACGACAGGGACTTACGGCTACACCTTC. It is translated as CASSMTTGTYGYTF.

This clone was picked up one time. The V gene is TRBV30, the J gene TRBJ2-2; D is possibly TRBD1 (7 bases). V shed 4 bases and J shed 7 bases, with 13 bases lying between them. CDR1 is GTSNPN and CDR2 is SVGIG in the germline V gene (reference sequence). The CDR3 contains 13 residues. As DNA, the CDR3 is TGTGCCTGGATAAGGGGGCGGGACGGGGAGCTGTTTTTT. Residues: CAWIRGRDGELFF.

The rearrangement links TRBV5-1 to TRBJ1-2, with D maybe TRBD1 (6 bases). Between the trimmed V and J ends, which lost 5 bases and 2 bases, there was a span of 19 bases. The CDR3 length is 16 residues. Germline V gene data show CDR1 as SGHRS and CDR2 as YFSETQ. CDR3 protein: CASRLTTGTLNYGYTF. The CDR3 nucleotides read TGCGCCAGCAGACTTACCACAGGGACCCTAAACTATGGCTACACCTTC.

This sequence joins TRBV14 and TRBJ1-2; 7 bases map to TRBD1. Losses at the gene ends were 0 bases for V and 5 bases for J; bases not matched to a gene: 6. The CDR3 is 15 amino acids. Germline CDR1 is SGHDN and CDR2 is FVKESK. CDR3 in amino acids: CASSQDTGQRYGYTF. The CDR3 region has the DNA TGTGCCAGCAGCCAAGATACGGGACAGAGATATGGCTACACCTTC.

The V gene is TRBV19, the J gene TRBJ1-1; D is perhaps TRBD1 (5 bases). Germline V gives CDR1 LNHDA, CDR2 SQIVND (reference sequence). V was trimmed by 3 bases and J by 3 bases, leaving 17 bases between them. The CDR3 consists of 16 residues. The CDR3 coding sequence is TGTGCCAGTAGTATTAGGAGGGGACCTTCGGACACTGAAGCTTTCTTT. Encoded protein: CASSIRRGPSDTEAFF.

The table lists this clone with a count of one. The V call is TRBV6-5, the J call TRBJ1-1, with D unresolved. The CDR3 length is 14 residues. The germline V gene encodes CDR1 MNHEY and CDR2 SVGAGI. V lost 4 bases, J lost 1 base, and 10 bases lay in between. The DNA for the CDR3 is TGTGCCAGCAGTTCCCACGGTGGGAACACTGAAGCTTTCTTT. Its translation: CASSSHGGNTEAFF.

CDR3 residues: CASSQYETGGADTQYF. CDR3 DNA sequence: TGTGCCAGCAGCCAGTATGAAACAGGTGGGGCAGATACGCAGTATTTT. The chain combines TRBV9 with TRBJ2-3; tentative D call: TRBD1 (5 bases). Germline assignment: CDR1 SGDLS and CDR2 YYNGEE. V gave up 4 bases and J gave up 4 bases, with 19 bases separating them. The CDR3 totals 16 residues.

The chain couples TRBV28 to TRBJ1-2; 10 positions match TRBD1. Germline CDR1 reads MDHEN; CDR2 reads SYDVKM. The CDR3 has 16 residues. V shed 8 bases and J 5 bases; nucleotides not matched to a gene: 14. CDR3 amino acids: CASSTKGTGVPYGYTF. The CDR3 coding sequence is TGTGCCAGCTCTACGAAGGGGACAGGGGTCCCTTATGGCTACACCTTC.

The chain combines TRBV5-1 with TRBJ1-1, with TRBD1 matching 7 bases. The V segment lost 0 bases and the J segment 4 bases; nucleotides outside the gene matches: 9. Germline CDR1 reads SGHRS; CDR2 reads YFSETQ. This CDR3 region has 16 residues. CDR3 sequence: CASSLAVTGARTEAFF. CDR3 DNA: TGCGCCAGCAGCTTGGCCGTTACAGGGGCCCGCACTGAAGCTTTCTTT.

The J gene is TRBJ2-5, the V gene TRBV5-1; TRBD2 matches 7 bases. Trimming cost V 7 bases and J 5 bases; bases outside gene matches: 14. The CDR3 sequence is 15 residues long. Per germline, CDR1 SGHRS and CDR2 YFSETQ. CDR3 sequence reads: CASSLSMGTTETQYF. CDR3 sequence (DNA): TGCGCCAGCTCCCTATCCATGGGGACTACGGAGACCCAGTACTTC.

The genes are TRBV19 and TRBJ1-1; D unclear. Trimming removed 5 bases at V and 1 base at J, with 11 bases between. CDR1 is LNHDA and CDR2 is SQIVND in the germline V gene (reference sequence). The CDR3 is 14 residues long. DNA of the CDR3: TGTGCCAGTAGTGCGACTCCGCAGAACACTGAAGCTTTCTTT. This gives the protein CASSATPQNTEAFF.

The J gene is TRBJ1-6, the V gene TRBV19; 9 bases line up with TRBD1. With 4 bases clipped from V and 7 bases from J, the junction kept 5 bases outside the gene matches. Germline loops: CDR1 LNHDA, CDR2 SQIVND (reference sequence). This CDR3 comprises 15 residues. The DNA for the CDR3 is TGTGCCAGTAGTACCGGGACAGGGTGGAATTCACCCCTCCACTTT. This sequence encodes CASSTGTGWNSPLHF.

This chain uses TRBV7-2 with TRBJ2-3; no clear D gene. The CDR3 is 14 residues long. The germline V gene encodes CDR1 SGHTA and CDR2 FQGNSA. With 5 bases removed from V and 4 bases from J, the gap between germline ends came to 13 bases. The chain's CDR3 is CASSPSFSADTQYF. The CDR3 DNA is TGTGCCAGCAGCCCCTCCTTCTCGGCAGATACGCAGTATTTT.

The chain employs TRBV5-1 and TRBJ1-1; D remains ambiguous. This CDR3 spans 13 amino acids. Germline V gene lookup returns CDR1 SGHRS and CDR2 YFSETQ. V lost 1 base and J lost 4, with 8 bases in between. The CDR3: CASSLQEVTEAFF. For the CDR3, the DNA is TGCGCCAGCAGCTTGCAGGAAGTCACTGAAGCTTTCTTT.

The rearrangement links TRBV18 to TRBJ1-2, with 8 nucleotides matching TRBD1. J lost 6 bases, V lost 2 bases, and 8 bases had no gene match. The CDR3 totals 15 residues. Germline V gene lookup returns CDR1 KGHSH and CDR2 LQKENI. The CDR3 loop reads CASSPSPGGSDGYTF. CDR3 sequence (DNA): TGTGCCAGCTCACCATCTCCAGGGGGCTCGGATGGCTACACCTTC.

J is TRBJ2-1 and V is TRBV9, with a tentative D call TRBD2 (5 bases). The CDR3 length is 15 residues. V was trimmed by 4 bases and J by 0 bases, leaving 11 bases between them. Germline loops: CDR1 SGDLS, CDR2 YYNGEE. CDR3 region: CASSPGLSSYNEQFF. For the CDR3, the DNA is TGTGCCAGCAGCCCCGGACTGTCCTCCTACAATGAGCAGTTCTTC.

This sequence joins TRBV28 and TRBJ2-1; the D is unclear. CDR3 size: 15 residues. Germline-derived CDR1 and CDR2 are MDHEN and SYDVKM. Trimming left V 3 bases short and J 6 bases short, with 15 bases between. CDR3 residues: CASSFLSYRVNEQFF. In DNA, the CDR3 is TGTGCCAGCAGTTTTTTGAGTTACAGAGTCAATGAGCAGTTCTTC.

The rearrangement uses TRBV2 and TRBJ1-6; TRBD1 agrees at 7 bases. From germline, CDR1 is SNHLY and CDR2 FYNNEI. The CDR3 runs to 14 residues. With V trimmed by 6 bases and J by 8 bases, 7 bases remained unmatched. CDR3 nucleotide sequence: TGTGCCAGCAGGAGGAGGGGGCTGGATTCACCCCTCCACTTT. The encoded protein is CASRRRGLDSPLHF.

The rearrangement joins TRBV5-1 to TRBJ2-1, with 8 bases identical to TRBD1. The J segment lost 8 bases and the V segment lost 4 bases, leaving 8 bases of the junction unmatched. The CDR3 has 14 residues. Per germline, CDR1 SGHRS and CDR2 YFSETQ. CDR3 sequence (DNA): TGCGCCAGCAGCCTTCAGACAGGGGAGGATGAGCAGTTCTTC. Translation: CASSLQTGEDEQFF.

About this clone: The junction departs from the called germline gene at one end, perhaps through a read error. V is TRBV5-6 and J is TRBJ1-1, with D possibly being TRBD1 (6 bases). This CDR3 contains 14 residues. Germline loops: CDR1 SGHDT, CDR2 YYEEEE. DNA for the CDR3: TGTGCCAGCAGCGTAAATACAGGGATAGGCGAAGATTTCTTT. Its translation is CASSVNTGIGEDFF. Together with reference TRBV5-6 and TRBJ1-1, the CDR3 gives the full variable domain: DAGVTQSPTHLIKTRGQQVTLRCSPKSGHDTVSWYQQALGQGPQFIFQYYEEEERQRGNFPDRFSGHQFPNYSSELNVNALLLGDSALYLCASSVNTGIGEDFFGQGTRLTVV.

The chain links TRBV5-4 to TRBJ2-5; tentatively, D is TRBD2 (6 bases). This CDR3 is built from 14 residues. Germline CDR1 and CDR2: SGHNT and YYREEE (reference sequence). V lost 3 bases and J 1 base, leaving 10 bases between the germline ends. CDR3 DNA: TGTGCCAGCAGCTCCGGGAGCGCCCAAGAGACCCAGTACTTC. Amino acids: CASSSGSAQETQYF. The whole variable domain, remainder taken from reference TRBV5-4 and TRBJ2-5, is ETGVTQSPTHLIKTRGQQVTLRCSSQSGHNTVSWYQQALGQGPQFIFQYYREEENGRGNFPPRFSGLQFPNYSSELNVNALELDDSALYLCASSSGSAQETQYFGPGTRLLVL.

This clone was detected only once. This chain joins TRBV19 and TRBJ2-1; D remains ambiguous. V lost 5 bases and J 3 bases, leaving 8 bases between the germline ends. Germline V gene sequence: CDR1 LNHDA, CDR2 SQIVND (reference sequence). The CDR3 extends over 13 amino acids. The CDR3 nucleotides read TGTGCCAGTAGTCCGAGATACTACAATGAGCAGTTCTTC. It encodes CASSPRYYNEQFF.

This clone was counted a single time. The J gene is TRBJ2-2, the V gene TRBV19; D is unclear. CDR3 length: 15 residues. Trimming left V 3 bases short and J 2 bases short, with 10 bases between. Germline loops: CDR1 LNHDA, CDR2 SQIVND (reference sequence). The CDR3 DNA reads TGTGCCAGTAGTATTGAGCCGATAAACACCGGGGAGCTGTTTTTT. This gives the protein CASSIEPINTGELFF.

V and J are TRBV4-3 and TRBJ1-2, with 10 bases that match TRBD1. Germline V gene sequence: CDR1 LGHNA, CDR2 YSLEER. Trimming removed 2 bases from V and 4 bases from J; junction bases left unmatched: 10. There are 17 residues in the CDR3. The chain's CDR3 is CASSQPLPGQGFYGYTF. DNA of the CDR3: TGCGCCAGCAGCCAACCTCTCCCGGGACAGGGGTTCTATGGCTACACCTTC.

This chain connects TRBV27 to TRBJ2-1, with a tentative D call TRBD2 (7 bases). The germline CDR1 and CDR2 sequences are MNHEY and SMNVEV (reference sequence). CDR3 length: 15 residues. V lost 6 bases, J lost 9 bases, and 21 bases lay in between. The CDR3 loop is CASSLLWGGGIEQFF. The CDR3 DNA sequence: TGTGCCAGCAGCCTTCTGTGGGGGGGCGGGATTGAGCAGTTCTTC.

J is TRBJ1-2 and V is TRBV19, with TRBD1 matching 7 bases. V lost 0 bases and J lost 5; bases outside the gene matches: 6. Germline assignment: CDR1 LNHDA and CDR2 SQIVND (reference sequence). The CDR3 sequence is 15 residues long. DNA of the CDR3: TGTGCCAGTAGTATAGATGGGACAGATTATTATGGCTACACCTTC. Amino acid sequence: CASSIDGTDYYGYTF.

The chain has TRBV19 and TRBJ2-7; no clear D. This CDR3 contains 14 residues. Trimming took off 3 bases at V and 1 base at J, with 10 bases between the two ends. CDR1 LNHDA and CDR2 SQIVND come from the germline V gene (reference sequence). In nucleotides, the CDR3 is TGTGCCAGTAGTATGGGCCAGGTATCCTACGAGCAGTACTTC. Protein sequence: CASSMGQVSYEQYF.

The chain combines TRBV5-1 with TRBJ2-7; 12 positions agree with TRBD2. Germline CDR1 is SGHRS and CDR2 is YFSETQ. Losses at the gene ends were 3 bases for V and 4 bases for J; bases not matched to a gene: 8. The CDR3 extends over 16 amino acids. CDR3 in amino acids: CASSWTPGTSGYEQYF. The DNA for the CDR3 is TGCGCCAGCAGCTGGACCCCCGGGACTAGCGGGTACGAGCAGTACTTC.

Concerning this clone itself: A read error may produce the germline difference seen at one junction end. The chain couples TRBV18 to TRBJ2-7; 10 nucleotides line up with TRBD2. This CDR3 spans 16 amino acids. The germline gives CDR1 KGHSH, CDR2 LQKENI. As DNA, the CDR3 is TGTGCCAGCTCCCCACCGGGACTAGCGCTACACTACGAGCAGTACTTC. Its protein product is CASSPPGLALHYEQYF.